This T cell receptor beta chain was documented in a study of human T cells and chemical hapten exposure. Via MiXCR, TCRdb re-called the RACE reads, giving one row per CDR3 protein. The table shows over 35,000 distinct CDR3 sequences, with roughly 12% occurring only once. General study points: Compared to controls, expanded TCRs made significantly more large clusters of similar CDR3s.

At least ten counts were recorded for this clonotype. Its antigen is unidentified. CDR1 is SGHVS, CDR2 FNYEAQ, per germline. V trimming: 2 bases; J trimming: 0 bases; junction bases outside the gene matches: 6. CDR3 length: 17 amino acids. Described time point: patch test 3, about 24 weeks after DPC sensitization. Treatment reported: therapeutic diphenylcyclopropenone sensitization with weekly scalp DPC. Total RNA was isolated from whole blood that had not been fractionated. The sequence was obtained from a woman aged 35 to 49 with alopecia areata. Some clones in this sample may be carry-over from other donors' samples. The input for sequencing was whole blood, taken in connection with sensitization to the hapten diphenylcyclopropenone (DPC). This chain joins TRBV7-6 and TRBJ2-1; 8 nucleotides match TRBD1. The CDR3: CASSLFRGPSSYNEQFF. CDR3 DNA: TGTGCCAGCAGCTTATTCAGGGGGCCGAGCTCCTACAATGAGCAGTTCTTC.